Sequencing of this T cell receptor beta chain was carried out in a study of PD-L1 blockade in urothelial cancer. Study-level information: The patients' atezolizumab therapy, 1,200 mg intravenously every 3 weeks, started at some point between 2014 and 2016. Analyses were performed on blood at 3 weeks after treatment start (the second dose) and at 6 weeks. Study observations and caveats: Durable-benefit cases showed more tumor-associated blood clone expansion at 3 weeks.

A note on this clone: Its antigen is not known.

Templates that were synthetic TCR analogs were spiked into each PCR. Assay: immunoSEQ multiplex PCR; the TCRdb copy retains only in-frame clones and omits some. The sample has tens of thousands of clones; 85% to 90% are singletons. Stated time point: pretreatment peripheral blood. This receptor was identified in a man in his sixties or seventies with urothelial cancer. Source: PBMCs, taken around atezolizumab (anti-PD-L1) treatment.

CDR3 coding DNA: TGTGCCAGTAGTCCCGACAGGGAATGGTATGAAAAACTGTTTTTT. As protein: CASSPDREWYEKLFF. The chain couples TRBV19 to TRBJ1-4; 7 bases agree with TRBD1. This CDR3 comprises 15 residues. Germline assignment: CDR1 LNHDA and CDR2 SQIVND (reference sequence). V lost 5 bases to trimming and J lost 6 bases; unmatched junction nucleotides: 9.